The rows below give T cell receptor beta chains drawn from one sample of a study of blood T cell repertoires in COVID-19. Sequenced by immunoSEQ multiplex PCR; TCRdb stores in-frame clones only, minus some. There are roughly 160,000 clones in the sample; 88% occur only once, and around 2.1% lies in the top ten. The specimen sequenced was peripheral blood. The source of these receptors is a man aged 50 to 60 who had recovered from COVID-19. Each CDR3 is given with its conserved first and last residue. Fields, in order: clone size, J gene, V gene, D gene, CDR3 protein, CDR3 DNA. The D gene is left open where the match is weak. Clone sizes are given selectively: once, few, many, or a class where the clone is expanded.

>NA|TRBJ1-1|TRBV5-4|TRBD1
CASSRNRGDWVDTEAFF
TGTGCCAGCAGCCGAAACAGGGGAGACTGGGTCGACACTGAAGCTTTCTTT
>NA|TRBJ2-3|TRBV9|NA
CASSPQGFGTDTQYF
TGTGCCAGCAGCCCCCAGGGTTTCGGCACAGATACGCAGTATTTT
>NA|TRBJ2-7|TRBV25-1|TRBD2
CASSELAGLGYEQYF
TGTGCCAGCAGTGAATTAGCGGGGCTGGGTTACGAGCAGTACTTC
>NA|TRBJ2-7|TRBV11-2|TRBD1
CASSVRGTGLDEQYF
TGTGCCAGCAGCGTTAGGGGGACAGGTCTCGACGAGCAGTACTTC
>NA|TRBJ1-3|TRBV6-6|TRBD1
CASSPKQGTGNTIYF
TGTGCCAGCAGCCCGAAACAGGGGACTGGAAACACCATATATTTT
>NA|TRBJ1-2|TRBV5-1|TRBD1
CASSLRTSTGTGGYGYTF
TGCGCCAGCAGCTTGAGAACTAGTACCGGGACAGGGGGCTATGGCTACACCTTC
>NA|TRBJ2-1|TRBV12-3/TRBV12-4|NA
CASSTLATQFF
TGTGCCAGCAGCACGCTAGCTACCCAGTTCTTC
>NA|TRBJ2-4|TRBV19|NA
CASNSAKNIQYF
TGTGCCAGTAACTCTGCCAAAAACATTCAGTACTTC
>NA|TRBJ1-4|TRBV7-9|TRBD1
CASSRDRVGEKLFF
TGTGCCAGCAGCCGGGACAGGGTGGGCGAAAAACTGTTTTTT
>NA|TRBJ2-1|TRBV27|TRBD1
CASSRWQGADEQFF
TGTGCCAGCAGTCGGTGGCAGGGGGCTGATGAGCAGTTCTTC
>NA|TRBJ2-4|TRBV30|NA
CAWREGSKNIQYF
TGTGCCTGGAGGGAGGGGAGCAAAAACATTCAGTACTTC
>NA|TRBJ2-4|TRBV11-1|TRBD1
CASSLEARGSKNIQYF
TGTGCCAGCAGCTTAGAAGCCAGGGGGTCCAAAAACATTCAGTACTTC
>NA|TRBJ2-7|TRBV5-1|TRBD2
CASSTAGLAGFRGYEQYF
TGCGCCAGCTCCACCGCCGGACTAGCGGGGTTTAGGGGCTACGAGCAGTACTTC
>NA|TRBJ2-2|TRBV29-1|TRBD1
CSSWTGGGELFF
TGCAGCTCATGGACAGGCGGCGGGGAGCTGTTTTTT
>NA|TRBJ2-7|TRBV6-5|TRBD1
CASSYSISGQLYEQYF
TGTGCCAGCAGTTACTCGATATCGGGACAGCTCTACGAGCAGTACTTC
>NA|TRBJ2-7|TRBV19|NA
CASSAVGTSSYEQYF
TGTGCCAGTAGTGCTGTAGGGACTTCCTCCTACGAGCAGTACTTC
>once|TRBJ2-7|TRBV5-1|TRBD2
CASSLRASGGSYEQYF
TGCGCCAGCAGCTTGAGGGCTAGCGGGGGGTCCTACGAGCAGTACTTC
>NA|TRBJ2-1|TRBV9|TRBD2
CASASGRANEQFF
TGTGCCAGCGCTAGCGGGAGGGCGAATGAGCAGTTCTTC
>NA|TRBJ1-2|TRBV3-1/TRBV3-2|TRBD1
CASSQVYRTGTTNYGYTF
TGTGCCAGCAGCCAGGTTTATAGGACAGGGACCACTAACTATGGCTACACCTTC
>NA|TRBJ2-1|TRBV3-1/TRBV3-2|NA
CASSHYSSNNEQFF
TGTGCCAGCAGCCATTACTCCTCAAACAATGAGCAGTTCTTC
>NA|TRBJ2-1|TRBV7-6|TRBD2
CASKTSEYNEQFF
TGTGCCAGCAAGACTAGCGAGTACAATGAGCAGTTCTTC
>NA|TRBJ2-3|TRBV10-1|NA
CASSATRGYTDTQYF
TGCGCCAGCAGTGCAACCAGGGGATACACAGATACGCAGTATTTT
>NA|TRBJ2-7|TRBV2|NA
CASRQDSYEQYF
TGTGCCAGCAGACAGGACTCCTACGAGCAGTACTTC
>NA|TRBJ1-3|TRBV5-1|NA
CASSLGAEGNTIYF
TGCGCCAGCAGCTTGGGGGCTGAAGGAAACACCATATATTTT
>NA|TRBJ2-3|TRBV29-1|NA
CSVVVGVSTDTQYF
TGCAGCGTTGTGGTCGGGGTAAGCACAGATACGCAGTATTTT
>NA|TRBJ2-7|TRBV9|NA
CASSVGGPYEQYF
TGTGCCAGCAGCGTGGGTGGGCCCTACGAGCAGTACTTC
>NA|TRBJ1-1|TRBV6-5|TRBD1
CASIGDRGHTEAFF
TGTGCCAGCATCGGGGACAGGGGTCACACTGAAGCTTTCTTT
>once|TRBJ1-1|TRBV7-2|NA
CASSQQRRKDEAFF
TGTGCCAGCAGCCAGCAGCGACGCAAGGATGAAGCTTTCTTT
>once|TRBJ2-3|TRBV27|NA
CASRGLTSTDTQYF
TGTGCCAGCAGGGGCCTAACCAGCACAGATACGCAGTATTTT
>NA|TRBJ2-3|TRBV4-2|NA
CASSPSTSPLGTDTQYF
TGTGCCAGCAGCCCCTCCACTAGTCCCCTAGGCACAGATACGCAGTATTTT
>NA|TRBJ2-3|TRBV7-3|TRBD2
CASSPVGTSGTSTDTQYF
TGTGCCAGCAGTCCGGTAGGGACTAGCGGGACTAGCACAGATACGCAGTATTTT
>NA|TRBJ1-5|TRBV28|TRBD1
CASSLGQGWGYSNQPQHF
TGTGCCAGCAGTCTGGGACAGGGGTGGGGCTATAGCAATCAGCCCCAGCATTTT
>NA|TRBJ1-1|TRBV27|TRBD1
CASSSTRTSGQRNTEAFF
TGTGCCAGCAGTTCTACGCGAACCTCGGGACAGCGGAACACTGAAGCTTTCTTT
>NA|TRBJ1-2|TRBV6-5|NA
CASSYSGQLYGYTF
TGTGCCAGCAGTTACTCTGGACAGCTTTATGGCTACACCTTC
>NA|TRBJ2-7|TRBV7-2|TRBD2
CASSSGTGGEEQYF
TGTGCCAGCAGCTCCGGGACGGGGGGTGAGGAGCAGTACTTC
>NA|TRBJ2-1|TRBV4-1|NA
CASSPEPLVGYEQFF
TGCGCCAGCAGCCCTGAACCCCTCGTCGGGTATGAGCAGTTCTTC
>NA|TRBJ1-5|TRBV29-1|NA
CSVEGGINQPQHF
TGCAGCGTTGAGGGAGGTATCAATCAGCCCCAGCATTTT